This T cell receptor (beta chain) was sequenced for a study of CD8+CD57+ T cells in acquired aplastic anemia. For the study at large: The mean DNA yield obtained from sorted CD4+ and CD8+ cells came to roughly 3 ug. Study results and limitations: Simpson's diversity of CD8+ cells was not significantly different in patients compared with controls. Around 27 sequences, all CD8+ CDR3, were shared between patients and controls.

Genomic DNA, the template, was used for profiling of the TCR beta VDJ and CDR3. In TCRdb, the reads were re-called with MiXCR into one record per CDR3 protein. The sample lists about 41,000 distinct CDR3 sequences, under 80% occurring once. As regards this clonotype: The antigen remains undetermined.

The CDR3 loop spans 9 amino acids. Germline CDR1 and CDR2: SGHVS and FQNEAQ. With 7 bases removed from V and 5 bases from J, the gap between germline ends came to 3 bases. Whoever was chosen for sequencing had shown CD8+CD57+ cell expansion by flow cytometry. Each of the patients presented with severe acquired aplastic anemia. The sample was sorted CD4+, CD8+, or CD8+CD57+ T cells (not recorded which) from PBMCs. This receptor was taken from a human donor with aplastic anemia. J is TRBJ2-7 and V is TRBV7-8, with D unclear. The DNA of the CDR3 is TGTGCCAGCACCGACGAGCAGTACTTC. As protein: CASTDEQYF. Complete variable domain (other parts from reference TRBV7-8 and TRBJ2-7): GAGVSQSPRYKVAKRGQDVALRCDPISGHVSLFWYQQALGQGPEFLTYFQNEAQLDKSGLPSDRFFAERPEGSVSTLKIQRTQQEDSAVYLCASTDEQYFGPGTRLTVT.